This entry features one TCR beta chain sequence. Its matching antigen is unknown. This sample is part of a study of cytomegalovirus exposure and HLA in healthy donors. Study-level findings and limits: Researchers reported from a later analysis that most CMV-associated TCR beta chains appeared HLA-restricted. Previously analyzed data showed that most TCR beta V segments were productive at a frequency of about 87% or about 30%. Follow-up analysis found HLA locus-dependent TCR association rates, highest for DRB1 and lowest for HLA-C.

This PCR relied on a set of 60 Vbeta primers and 13 Jbeta primers. Profiling relied on immunoSEQ multiplex PCR, and the TCRdb table lists in-frame clones only, not all of them. The sample lists about 120,000 clones, 75% to 90% seen once, with approximately 1.8% in the top ten. Sequenced material: PBMCs. This clonotype originated in a man aged 35-49 years in good health and CMV-seronegative.

In DNA, the CDR3 is TGCGCCAGCAGCCAAGAAGGACAGAGAAGATACGAGCAGTACTTC. As protein: CASSQEGQRRYEQYF. The J gene is TRBJ2-7, the V gene TRBV4-3, with D perhaps matching TRBD1 (6 bases). Germline-derived CDR1 and CDR2 are LGHNA and YSLEER. The CDR3 spans 15 residues. The V and J ends lost 0 bases and 4 bases respectively, with 13 bases between them.